A single sample is the source of the 24 T cell receptor beta chains below, sequenced in a study of shared clonotypes between healthy human individuals. Clones were sequenced by immunoSEQ multiplex PCR, and TCRdb holds only the in-frame ones, with some missing. The data contain 650,000 to 750,000 clones, about 78% of them singletons. Sequencing input: memory CD4+ T cells sorted from blood. Documented subset: CD45RA-negative fraction. Receptor source: a woman under 40 in good health.

The chain joins TRBV7-2 to TRBJ1-1; D may be TRBD1 (6 bases). V lost 3 bases to trimming and J lost 8 bases, with 16 bases between them. This CDR3 region has 14 residues. The germline gives CDR1 SGHTA, CDR2 FQGNSA. The CDR3 here is CASSFQRNQGEAFF. The CDR3 region has the DNA TGTGCCAGCAGCTTTCAAAGGAACCAGGGGGAAGCTTTCTTT.

This clone has a count of ten or more. The J gene is TRBJ1-2, the V gene TRBV20-1, with unresolved D. Germline V lookup: CDR1 DFQATT, CDR2 SNEGSKA (reference sequence). CDR3 length: 8 residues. Deletions cut 1 base from V and 14 bases from J, with 5 bases between. Here the CDR3 reads CSARALTF. The CDR3 DNA reads TGCAGTGCTAGAGCTCTAACCTTC.

The chain employs TRBV7-2 and TRBJ2-2; 8 bases are a match to TRBD2. The junction had 8 bases not matched to a gene; V was cut back by 3 bases and J by 5 bases. CDR1 is SGHTA, CDR2 FQGNSA, per germline. The CDR3 length is 16 residues. The CDR3 here is CASSFIAGPVTGELFF. CDR3 coding DNA: TGTGCCAGCAGCTTTATAGCGGGGCCGGTTACCGGGGAGCTGTTTTTT.

This rearrangement joins TRBV5-1 to TRBJ2-5; 7 positions agree with TRBD2. Per the germline V gene, CDR1 is SGHRS and CDR2 is YFSETQ. This CDR3 is 15 amino acids long. With 2 bases clipped from V and 3 bases from J, the junction kept 7 bases outside the gene matches. The CDR3 sequence is CASSFYSGREETQYF. CDR3 sequence (DNA): TGCGCCAGCAGCTTTTATAGCGGGCGTGAAGAGACCCAGTACTTC.

This sequence joins TRBV27 and TRBJ2-3, with a tentative D call TRBD2 (5 bases). Germline V lookup: CDR1 MNHEY, CDR2 SMNVEV (reference sequence). The V and J ends lost 5 bases and 0 bases respectively, with 15 bases between them. The CDR3 is 16 amino acids. DNA of the CDR3: TGTGCCAGCAGTGCCTGGCAGGACTTTAGCACAGATACGCAGTATTTT. It encodes CASSAWQDFSTDTQYF.

The gene calls are TRBV10-3 and TRBJ1-5; 11 positions agree with TRBD1. Losses at the gene ends were 2 bases for V and 5 bases for J; bases not matched to a gene: 5. Germline lookup yields CDR1 ENHRY and CDR2 SYGVKD. This CDR3 comprises 16 residues. CDR3 in amino acids: CAISETGQGADQPQHF. CDR3 coding DNA: TGTGCCATCAGTGAGACAGGACAGGGGGCGGATCAGCCCCAGCATTTT.

In its sample, this clone was seen a few times. The V gene is TRBV7-9, the J gene TRBJ2-5, with TRBD2 as a possible D gene (6 bases). The CDR3 is 14 residues long. CDR1 and CDR2 from the germline V gene are SEHNR and FQNEAQ (reference sequence). The V end was cut by 5 bases, the J end by 3 bases, with 13 bases between. The CDR3 reads CASSPYWREETQYF. CDR3 coding DNA: TGTGCCAGCAGCCCATATTGGAGGGAAGAGACCCAGTACTTC.

This clone appeared a single time. V usage is TRBV4-1 and J usage is TRBJ2-2; 7 bases map to TRBD2. CDR3 size: 17 residues. Losses at the gene ends were 4 bases for V and 7 bases for J; bases not matched to a gene: 15. Germline V gives CDR1 MGHRA, CDR2 YSYEKL. CDR3 DNA sequence: TGCGCCAGCAGCCGAAAAACCCCTTCAGCGGGGTACGGGGAGCTGTTTTTT. It encodes CASSRKTPSAGYGELFF.

V usage is TRBV28 and J usage is TRBJ2-7, with D possibly matching TRBD2 (5 bases). The CDR3 runs 19 residues. The V gene lost 2 bases and the J gene lost 1 base, with 24 bases spanning the gap. Germline loops: CDR1 MDHEN, CDR2 SYDVKM. As DNA, the CDR3 is TGTGCCAGCAGTTTAGGTTACGACTACCTCGGGTTTGGGTCCTACGAGCAGTACTTC. Translation gives CASSLGYDYLGFGSYEQYF.

The chain combines TRBV27 with TRBJ2-2; 11 bases agree with TRBD2. The germline V gene encodes CDR1 MNHEY and CDR2 SMNVEV (reference sequence). J gave up 4 bases and V 6 bases, and 7 bases lay outside the gene matches. The CDR3 totals 16 residues. CDR3 nucleotides: TGTGCCAGCAGACCCGGTAGCGGGAGGGCCACCGGGGAGCTGTTTTTT. Amino acid sequence: CASRPGSGRATGELFF.

The chain recombines TRBV4-2 with TRBJ2-4, with 11 positions matching TRBD1. The CDR3 consists of 17 residues. The J segment lost 3 bases and the V segment lost 4 bases, leaving 8 bases of the junction unmatched. CDR1 is LGHNA, CDR2 YNFKEQ, per germline. The CDR3 coding sequence is TGTGCCAGCAGCCTCTCCGGGACAGGGGGGGACAAAAACATTCAGTACTTC. This gives the protein CASSLSGTGGDKNIQYF.

The chain is built from TRBV10-2 and TRBJ1-4; 8 bases map to TRBD1. Germline CDR1 reads WSHSY; CDR2 reads SAAADI. The CDR3 totals 17 residues. Trimming removed 4 bases from V and 7 bases from J; junction bases left unmatched: 14. This CDR3 reads CASSGGRAGGGGEKLFF. CDR3 in DNA: TGCGCCAGCAGTGGGGGACGAGCAGGGGGCGGTGGTGAAAAACTGTTTTTT.

This clone was seen more than once but under ten times. V usage is TRBV5-1 and J usage is TRBJ2-7; the D gene could be TRBD1 or TRBD2 (5 bases each). The CDR3 loop spans 14 amino acids. Trimming took off 3 bases at V and 6 bases at J, with 16 bases between the two ends. Germline CDR1 and CDR2: SGHRS and YFSETQ. Here the CDR3 DNA reads TGCGCCAGCAGCTGGAATGGGGACGATAGCGAGCAGTACTTC. Translation gives CASSWNGDDSEQYF.

This chain uses TRBV2 with TRBJ2-7, with D uncertain. CDR1 is SNHLY and CDR2 is FYNNEI in the germline V gene. The CDR3 has 14 amino acids. V lost 3 bases and J lost 3, with 12 bases in between. The CDR3 spells CASSDDQIRYEQYF. In DNA, the CDR3 is TGTGCCAGCAGTGACGATCAAATTCGCTACGAGCAGTACTTC.

The chain recombines TRBV7-3 with TRBJ2-1, with 10 nucleotides matching TRBD2. The CDR3 runs to 16 residues. Germline V lookup: CDR1 SGHTA, CDR2 FQGTGA. With V trimmed by 5 bases and J by 9 bases, 13 bases remained unmatched. The CDR3 sequence: CASSPIASGSRGEQFF. The CDR3 region has the DNA TGTGCCAGCAGCCCAATAGCTAGCGGGAGCCGGGGTGAGCAGTTCTTC.

The chain couples TRBV7-3 to TRBJ2-5, with 9 positions matching TRBD2. In germline, CDR1 is SGHTA, CDR2 FQGTGA. CDR3 length: 16 amino acids. V gave up 2 bases and J gave up 1 base; unmatched junction bases: 5. CDR3 in DNA: TGTGCCAGCAGCTTAGGAGGACTAGCGTCCCAAGAGACCCAGTACTTC. Amino acids: CASSLGGLASQETQYF.

This clone has a handful of counts. This sequence joins TRBV18 and TRBJ2-7; 12 bases align to TRBD2. CDR3 length: 15 residues. J lost 5 bases, V lost 4 bases, and 6 bases had no gene match. Germline assignment: CDR1 KGHSH and CDR2 LQKENI. The CDR3 region has the DNA TGTGCCAGCTCACAGAGACTAGCGGGAGTCAACGAGCAGTACTTC. It is translated as CASSQRLAGVNEQYF. The whole variable domain, filled in from reference TRBV18 and TRBJ2-7, reads NAGVMQNPRHLVRRRGQEARLRCSPMKGHSHVYWYRQLPEEGLKFMVYLQKENIIDESGMPKERFSAEFPKEGPSILRIQQVVRGDSAAYFCASSQRLAGVNEQYFGPGTRLTVT.

The rearrangement links TRBV28 to TRBJ2-3, with D possibly being TRBD2 (7 bases). Germline V CDR1 and CDR2: MDHEN, SYDVKM. The CDR3 is 16 amino acids. Trimming stripped 2 bases from V and 5 bases from J, with 17 bases between. CDR3 in DNA: TGTGCCAGCAGTTTAGGGGGGGCGGGAGAGGTAGATACGCAGTATTTT. Protein: CASSLGGAGEVDTQYF.

V usage is TRBV5-1 and J usage is TRBJ1-2; D may be TRBD1 (5 bases). Germline-derived CDR1 and CDR2 are SGHRS and YFSETQ. The CDR3 runs to 13 residues. V was clipped by 4 bases and J by 4 bases, with 11 bases between them. CDR3 nucleotide sequence: TGCGCCAGCAGCAGAGGGGAAGGCTATGGCTACACCTTC. This codes for CASSRGEGYGYTF.

This clone was observed a few times. The chain carries TRBV15 and TRBJ2-7; 7 nucleotides match TRBD2. This CDR3 contains 17 residues. V lost 0 bases to trimming and J lost 3 bases; unmatched junction nucleotides: 11. Germline loops: CDR1 LNHNV, CDR2 YYDKDF (reference sequence). The chain's CDR3 is CATSRDKGTGLVYEQYF. Written as DNA, the CDR3 is TGTGCCACCAGCAGAGATAAAGGTACAGGACTAGTCTACGAGCAGTACTTC.

This clone has a single count. The chain joins TRBV5-1 to TRBJ2-7, with a possible D match to TRBD2 (6 bases). This CDR3 has 16 amino acids. V gave up 3 bases and J gave up 4 bases, with 20 bases separating them. Germline CDR1 and CDR2: SGHRS and YFSETQ. CDR3 nucleotide sequence: TGCGCCAGCAGCTGGGGTGATAGCGGTACCTTTTACGAGCAGTACTTC. Translated, it gives CASSWGDSGTFYEQYF.

This clone was detected only once. The chain couples TRBV2 to TRBJ2-2; possibly TRBD1 for D (5 bases). In germline, CDR1 is SNHLY, CDR2 FYNNEI. V lost 4 bases, J lost 5 bases, and 11 bases lay in between. The CDR3 consists of 14 residues. Here the CDR3 DNA reads TGTGCCAGCAGTGTGTTTAGGGGTACCGGGGAGCTGTTTTTT. Its translation: CASSVFRGTGELFF. The variable domain in full, completed from reference TRBV2 and TRBJ2-2, reads EPEVTQTPSHQVTQMGQEVILRCVPISNHLYFYWYRQILGQKVEFLVSFYNNEISEKSEIFDDQFSVERPDGSNFTLKIRSTKLEDSAMYFCASSVFRGTGELFFGEGSRLTVL.

The J gene is TRBJ1-3, the V gene TRBV21-1. TRBV21-1 is flagged as a pseudogene. This CDR3 is built from 17 residues. The CDR3 loop is CASSKGGGRAAGNTIYF. CDR3 DNA: TGTGCCAGCAGCAAGGGGGGAGGGAGGGCGGCTGGAAACACCATATATTTT.

J is TRBJ2-2 and V is TRBV1; the D call of TRBD2 is as the table states it, not checked on the DNA. TRBV1 is listed as a pseudogene. The CDR3 contains 17 residues. The CDR3 nucleotides read TGCACCAGCAGCCAAGCCGAGCGGGATGCGAACACCGGGGAGCTGTTTTTT. It encodes CTSSQAERDANTGELFF.